This T cell receptor beta chain was profiled in a study of CD8 T cells in Susac syndrome. In blood CD8+ and CD4+ T cells, TCR beta underwent sequencing. FACS was used to enrich TEMRA cells, whereas the CD8+ and CD4+ T cells were obtained by negative isolation. With random hexamers, 0.5 to 1 ug RNA was reverse transcribed. TCRdb independently ran MiXCR on the immunoSEQ multiplex PCR reads; one entry per CDR3 protein. The sample lists 100,000 to 150,000 distinct CDR3 sequences, around 96% occurring once. With 1 base removed from V and 3 bases from J, the gap between germline ends came to 12 bases. The CDR3 sequence is 15 residues long. Per germline, CDR1 SEHNR and CDR2 FQNEAQ (reference sequence).

Input material: CD8+ T cells from PBMCs. The clonotype comes from a human donor with Susac syndrome. This rearrangement joins TRBV7-9 to TRBJ1-2; D call uncertain. The CDR3 sequence is CASSLVTAGDYGYTF. The CDR3 region has the DNA TGTGCCAGCAGCTTAGTAACCGCTGGTGACTATGGCTACACCTTC.